One T cell receptor beta chain is described in this entry. TCRdb's table, derived via immunoSEQ multiplex PCR, lists solely in-frame clones and lacks some. The repertoire holds about 44,000 clones, roughly 90% seen once, with around 25% in the top ten. The data stem from a study of blood T cell repertoires in COVID-19. The wider study: Samples of COVID-19 (acute and convalescent) were obtained from the United States, Italy and Spain.

The CDR3 contains 16 residues. The germline V gene has CDR1 MNHEY and CDR2 SMNVEV (reference sequence). Trimming took off 1 base at V and 0 bases at J, with 12 bases between the two ends. Material for sequencing was peripheral blood. The TCR sequence derives from a woman aged 80 or over in a cohort sampled during active or convalescent COVID-19. The V gene is TRBV27, the J gene TRBJ1-2; D gene unclear. The CDR3 coding sequence is TGTGCCAGCAGTTTATTCAGCCCAGGTGCTAACTATGGCTACACCTTC. It translates to CASSLFSPGANYGYTF.